The 5 T cell receptor beta chains below come from one sample, sequenced in a study of graft-versus-host responses after intestinal transplantation. For these TCRs, the target antigens are not known. Data came from immunoSEQ multiplex PCR; TCRdb stores just in-frame clones and leaves some out. The data hold over 100,000 clones, with 90% to 95% observed a single time. The sequences come from unstimulated CD4+ T cells sorted from spleen or lymph node cells, collected before transplant. The receptors stem from a human donor who was the organ donor for an intestinal transplant.

V and J are TRBV30 and TRBJ2-5, with a possible D match to TRBD2 (5 bases). V was cut by 0 bases and J by 10 bases, with 9 bases left in between. The CDR3 sequence is 11 residues long. Germline assignment: CDR1 GTSNPN and CDR2 SVGIG (reference sequence). The CDR3 reads CAWSVGGGQYF. DNA of the CDR3: TGTGCCTGGAGTGTAGGCGGAGGCCAGTACTTC. The full variable domain, with the rest looked up from reference TRBV30 and TRBJ2-5, is SQTIHQWPATLVQPVGSPLSLECTVEGTSNPNLYWYRQAAGRGLQLLFYSVGIGQISSEVPQNLSASRPQDRQFILSSKKLLLSDSGFYLCAWSVGGGQYFGPGTRLLVL.

This clone was detected a few times. The chain recombines TRBV19 with TRBJ1-4; the match to TRBD1 covers 7 bases. CDR3 length: 13 amino acids. Trimming cost V 4 bases and J 6 bases; bases outside gene matches: 2. The V gene's germline CDR1 is LNHDA and CDR2 SQIVND (reference sequence). CDR3 amino acids: CASSTTGYEKLFF. The CDR3 coding sequence is TGTGCCAGTAGTACGACAGGGTATGAAAAACTGTTTTTT.

The rearrangement uses TRBV9 and TRBJ1-1, with D unclear. Germline V CDR1 and CDR2: SGDLS, YYNGEE. This CDR3 has 13 residues. V dropped 4 bases and J dropped 3 bases, with 10 bases sitting between them. CDR3 loop: CASSLDFDTEAFF. The CDR3 DNA reads as TGTGCCAGCAGCCTCGACTTTGACACTGAAGCTTTCTTT. Looking up the rest from reference TRBV9 and TRBJ1-1 gives the full variable domain: DSGVTQTPKHLITATGQRVTLRCSPRSGDLSVYWYQQSLDQGLQFLIQYYNGEERAKGNILERFSAQQFPDLHSELNLSSLELGDSALYFCASSLDFDTEAFFGQGTRLTVV.

The chain joins TRBV19 to TRBJ2-1; maybe TRBD2 (6 bases). From germline, CDR1 is LNHDA and CDR2 SQIVND (reference sequence). The V gene lost 1 base and the J gene lost 3 bases, with 16 bases spanning the gap. This CDR3 has 17 residues. DNA for the CDR3: TGTGCCAGTAGTATAGGTGGTAGCGGATTAAACTACAATGAGCAGTTCTTC. Its protein product is CASSIGGSGLNYNEQFF. Complete variable domain (other parts from reference TRBV19 and TRBJ2-1): DGGITQSPKYLFRKEGQNVTLSCEQNLNHDAMYWYRQDPGQGLRLIYYSQIVNDFQKGDIAEGYSVSREKKESFPLTVTSAQKNPTAFYLCASSIGGSGLNYNEQFFGPGTRLTVL.

V and J are TRBV27 and TRBJ2-7; D may be TRBD1 or TRBD2 (6 bases each). This CDR3 region has 18 residues. Germline loops: CDR1 MNHEY, CDR2 SMNVEV (reference sequence). V dropped 2 bases and J dropped 0 bases, with 20 bases sitting between them. CDR3 sequence (DNA): TGTGCCAGCAGTTTACGGGGAAACAAGGGGGGTCCCTCCTACGAGCAGTACTTC. Amino acid sequence: CASSLRGNKGGPSYEQYF.